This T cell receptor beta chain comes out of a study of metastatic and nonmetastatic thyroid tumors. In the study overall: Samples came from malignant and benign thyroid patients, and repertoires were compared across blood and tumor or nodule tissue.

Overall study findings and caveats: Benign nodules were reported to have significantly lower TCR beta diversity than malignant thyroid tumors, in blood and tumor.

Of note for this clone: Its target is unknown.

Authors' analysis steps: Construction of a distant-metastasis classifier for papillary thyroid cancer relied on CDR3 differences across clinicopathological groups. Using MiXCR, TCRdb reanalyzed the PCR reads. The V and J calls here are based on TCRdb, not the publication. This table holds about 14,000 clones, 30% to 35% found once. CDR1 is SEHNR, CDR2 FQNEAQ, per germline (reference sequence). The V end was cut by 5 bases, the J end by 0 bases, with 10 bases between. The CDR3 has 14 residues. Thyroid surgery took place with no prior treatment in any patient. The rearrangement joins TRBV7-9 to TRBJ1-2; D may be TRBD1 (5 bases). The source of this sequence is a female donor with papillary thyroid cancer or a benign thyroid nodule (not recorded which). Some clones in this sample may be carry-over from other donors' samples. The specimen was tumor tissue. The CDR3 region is CASSLETANYGYTF. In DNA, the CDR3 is TGTGCCAGCAGCCTGGAGACAGCTAACTATGGCTACACCTTC.